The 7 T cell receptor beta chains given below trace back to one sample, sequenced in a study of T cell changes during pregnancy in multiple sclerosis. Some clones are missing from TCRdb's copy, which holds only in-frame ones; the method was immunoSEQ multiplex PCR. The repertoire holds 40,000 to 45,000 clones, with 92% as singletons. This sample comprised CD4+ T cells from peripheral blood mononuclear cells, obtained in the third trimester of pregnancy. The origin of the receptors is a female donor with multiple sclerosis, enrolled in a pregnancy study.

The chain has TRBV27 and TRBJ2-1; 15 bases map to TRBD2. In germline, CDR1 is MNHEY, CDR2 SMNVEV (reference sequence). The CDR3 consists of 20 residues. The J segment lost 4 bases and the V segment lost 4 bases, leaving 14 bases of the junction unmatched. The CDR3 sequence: CASSSGRTSGRAGEYNEQFF. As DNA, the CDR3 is TGTGCCAGCAGTTCGGGTAGGACTAGCGGGAGGGCCGGGGAGTACAATGAGCAGTTCTTC.

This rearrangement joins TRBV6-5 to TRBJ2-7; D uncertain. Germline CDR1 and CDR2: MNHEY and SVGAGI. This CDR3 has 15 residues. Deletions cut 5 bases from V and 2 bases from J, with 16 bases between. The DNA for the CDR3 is TGTGCCAGCAGTATGACCAGAGGATGGCCCTACGAGCAGTACTTC. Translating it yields CASSMTRGWPYEQYF.

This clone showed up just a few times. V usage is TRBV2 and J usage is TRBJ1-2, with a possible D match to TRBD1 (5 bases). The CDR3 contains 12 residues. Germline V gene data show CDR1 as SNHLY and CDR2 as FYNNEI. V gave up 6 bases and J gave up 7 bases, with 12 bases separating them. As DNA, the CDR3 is TGTGCCAGCAGCCGGGACTTGGTTGGCTACACCTTC. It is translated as CASSRDLVGYTF.

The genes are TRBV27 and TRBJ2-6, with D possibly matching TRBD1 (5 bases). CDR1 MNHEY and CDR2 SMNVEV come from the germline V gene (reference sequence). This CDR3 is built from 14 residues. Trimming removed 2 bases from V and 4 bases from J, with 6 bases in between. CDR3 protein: CASSLGAGANVLTF. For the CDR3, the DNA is TGTGCCAGCAGTTTAGGGGCCGGGGCCAACGTCCTGACTTTC.

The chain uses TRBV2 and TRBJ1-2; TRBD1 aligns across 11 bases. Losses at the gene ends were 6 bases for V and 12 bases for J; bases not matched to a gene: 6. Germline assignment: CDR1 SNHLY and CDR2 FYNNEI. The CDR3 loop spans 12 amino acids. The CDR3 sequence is CASSTDRGRNTF. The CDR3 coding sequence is TGTGCCAGCAGCACGGACAGGGGGCGGAACACCTTC.

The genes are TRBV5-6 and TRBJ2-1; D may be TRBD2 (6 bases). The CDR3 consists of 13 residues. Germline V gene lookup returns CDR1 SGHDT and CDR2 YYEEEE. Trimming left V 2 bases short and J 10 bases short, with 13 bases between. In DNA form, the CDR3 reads TGTGCCAGCAGCTTTTCTAGCGCGGGGGAGCAGTTCTTC. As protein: CASSFSSAGEQFF.

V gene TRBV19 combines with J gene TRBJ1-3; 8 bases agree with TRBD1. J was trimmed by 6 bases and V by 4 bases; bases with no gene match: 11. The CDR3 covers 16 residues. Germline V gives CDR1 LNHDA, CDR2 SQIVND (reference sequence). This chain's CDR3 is CASSNRGSSPENTIYF. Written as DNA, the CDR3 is TGTGCCAGTAGTAACAGGGGGTCTTCGCCTGAAAACACCATATATTTT.